This passage covers 9 T cell receptor beta chains from one sample sequenced in a study of beta chain features in type 1 diabetes. Broader study findings: Shorter TCRB CDR3s, moderately but significantly so, marked every one of the four CD4+ subsets in Type 1 diabetes patients.

Expressed TCRB transcripts were sequenced, since all the RNA that had been isolated was reverse transcribed. Assay: immunoSEQ multiplex PCR; the TCRdb copy retains only in-frame clones and omits some. The sample contains roughly 280,000 clones, 20% to 25% of which appear only once. Their antigens are not known. The sample consisted of naive CD4+ T cells from blood. All receptors derive from a woman aged 30 to 39 with type 1 diabetes.

The chain carries TRBV6-6 and TRBJ2-6; no firm D call. Germline CDR1 MNHNY, CDR2 SVGAGI (reference sequence). Trimming pared 0 bases from V and 2 bases from J, leaving 2 bases between. The CDR3 consists of 14 residues. In DNA form, the CDR3 reads TGTGCCAGCAGTTACTCTACTGGGGCCAACGTCCTGACTTTC. Translation: CASSYSTGANVLTF.

The chain is built from TRBV27 and TRBJ2-7, with 8 positions matching TRBD1. J gave up 6 bases and V 6 bases, and 10 bases lay outside the gene matches. The V gene's germline CDR1 is MNHEY and CDR2 SMNVEV (reference sequence). This CDR3 spans 14 amino acids. Here the CDR3 reads CASSRPQTGAEQYF. DNA for the CDR3: TGTGCCAGCAGCCGACCCCAGACAGGGGCCGAGCAGTACTTC.

This clone was recorded a few times. The rearrangement uses TRBV5-1 and TRBJ2-7; 10 nucleotides align to TRBD1. The CDR3 has 17 residues. Looked up from germline, CDR1 is SGHRS and CDR2 is YFSETQ. V lost 0 bases, J lost 2 bases, and 8 bases stayed unmatched. DNA for the CDR3: TGCGCCAGCAGCTTGGGCCTCGCCGGGACAGGGGCCTACGAGCAGTACTTC. Amino acid sequence: CASSLGLAGTGAYEQYF.

This clone has more than one count but fewer than ten. V gene TRBV6-5 combines with J gene TRBJ2-3; D gene uncertain. Trimming left V 1 base short and J 4 bases short, with 6 bases between. The V gene's germline CDR1 is MNHEY and CDR2 SVGAGI. The CDR3 consists of 13 residues. This CDR3 is CASSYFSADTQYF. The CDR3 nucleotides are TGTGCCAGCAGTTACTTCTCCGCAGATACGCAGTATTTT.

This clone has just a few counts. This sequence joins TRBV5-1 and TRBJ2-5, with D possibly TRBD1 on 6 matching bases. Germline V gene data show CDR1 as SGHRS and CDR2 as YFSETQ. The CDR3 runs 17 residues. V lost 0 bases and J 5 bases, leaving 20 bases between the germline ends. CDR3 amino acids: CASSLGFGQPGRETQYF. CDR3 sequence (DNA): TGCGCCAGCAGCTTGGGGTTTGGACAGCCGGGTCGGGAGACCCAGTACTTC. Supplemented by reference TRBV5-1 and TRBJ2-5, the full variable domain reads KAGVTQTPRYLIKTRGQQVTLSCSPISGHRSVSWYQQTPGQGLQFLFEYFSETQRNKGNFPGRFSGRQFSNSRSEMNVSTLELGDSALYLCASSLGFGQPGRETQYFGPGTRLLVL.

The gene calls are TRBV28 and TRBJ2-7; 7 bases map to TRBD2. From germline, CDR1 is MDHEN and CDR2 SYDVKM. CDR3 length equals 13 residues. With 8 bases clipped from V and 2 bases from J, the junction kept 6 bases outside the gene matches. The CDR3 here is CASEVGGTYEQYF. The DNA of the CDR3 is TGTGCCAGCGAGGTCGGGGGGACCTACGAGCAGTACTTC.

To note about this clone: Different DNA sequences within this sample yield the same CDR3. The chain is built from TRBV2 and TRBJ2-5; D gene ambiguous. The germline gives CDR1 SNHLY, CDR2 FYNNEI. Trimming left V 1 base short and J 4 bases short, with 4 bases between. There are 12 residues in the CDR3. CDR3 nucleotide sequence: TGTGCCAGCAGTGAAGAGAGAGAGACCCAGTACTTC. Translation gives CASSEERETQYF.

This clone was seen a few times. CDR3 coding DNA: TGTGCCAGCAGCTTAGCGGGAGCCAATGAGCAGTTCTTC. This codes for CASSLAGANEQFF. V and J are TRBV28 and TRBJ2-1; 9 nucleotides align to TRBD2. The CDR3 has 13 amino acids. CDR1 and CDR2 (germline): MDHEN, SYDVKM. J lost 6 bases, V lost 6 bases, and 3 bases had no gene match. The complete variable domain, with remaining parts taken from reference TRBV28 and TRBJ2-1, reads DVKVTQSSRYLVKRTGEKVFLECVQDMDHENMFWYRQDPGLGLRLIYFSYDVKMKEKGDIPEGYSVSREKKERFSLILESASTNQTSMYLCASSLAGANEQFFGPGTRLTVL.

This clone was recorded once. The rearrangement links TRBV30 to TRBJ1-1; D ambiguous. CDR3 length: 14 amino acids. V lost 3 bases and J 3 bases, leaving 14 bases between the germline ends. Germline V gene data show CDR1 as GTSNPN and CDR2 as SVGIG (reference sequence). The CDR3 DNA is TGTGCCTGGAGACCCCCGGGTGGATACACTGAAGCTTTCTTT. Residues: CAWRPPGGYTEAFF.